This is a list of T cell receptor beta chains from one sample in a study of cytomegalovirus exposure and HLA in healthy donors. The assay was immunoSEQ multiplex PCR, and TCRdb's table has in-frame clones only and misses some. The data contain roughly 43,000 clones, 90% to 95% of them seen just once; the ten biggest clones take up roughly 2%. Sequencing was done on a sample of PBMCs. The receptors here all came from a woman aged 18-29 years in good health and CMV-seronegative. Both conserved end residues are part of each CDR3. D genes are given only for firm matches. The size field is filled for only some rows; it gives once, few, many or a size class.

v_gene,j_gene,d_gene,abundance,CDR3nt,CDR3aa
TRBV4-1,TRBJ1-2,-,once,TGCGCCAGCAGCCAAGATTGGGGAGCTAACTATGGCTACACCTTC,CASSQDWGANYGYTF
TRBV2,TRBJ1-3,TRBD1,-,TGTGCCAGCAGCGCCATGAGGGGGCCTGGAAACACCATATATTTT,CASSAMRGPGNTIYF
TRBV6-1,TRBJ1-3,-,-,TGTGCCAGCAGTGAAGAAGGAGCAGGGGGAAACACCATATATTTT,CASSEEGAGGNTIYF
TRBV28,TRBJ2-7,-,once,TGTGCCAGCAGTCGCTACGGCGGGACCTACGAGCAGTACTTC,CASSRYGGTYEQYF
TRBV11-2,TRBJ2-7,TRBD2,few,TGTGCCAGCAGTACGGGACTAGCCTACGAGCAGTACTTC,CASSTGLAYEQYF
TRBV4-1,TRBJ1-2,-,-,TGCGCCAGCAGCCAGCCGAGGCATACTAACTATGGCTACACCTTC,CASSQPRHTNYGYTF
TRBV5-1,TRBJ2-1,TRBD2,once,TGCGCCAGCAGCTCTCATGCTAGCGGTCGCGGGGACGAGCAGTTCTTC,CASSSHASGRGDEQFF
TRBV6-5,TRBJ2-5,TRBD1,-,TGTGCCACCCGGTTGGGACAGCAAGAGACCCAGTACTTC,CATRLGQQETQYF
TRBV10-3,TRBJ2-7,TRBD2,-,TGTGCCAAGGGCGGGACTAGCGGGGTCTACGAGCAGTACTTC,CAKGGTSGVYEQYF
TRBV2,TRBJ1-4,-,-,TGTGCCAGCAGTGAAGCGGCGGTGTTTTTT,CASSEAAVFF
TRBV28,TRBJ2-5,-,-,TGTGCCAGCAGTTTGGGGCACAGGGCGGGTGGGCAAGAGACCCAGTACTTC,CASSLGHRAGGQETQYF
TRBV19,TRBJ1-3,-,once,TGTGCCAGTAGTATCCAGGACTCTGGAAACACCATATATTTT,CASSIQDSGNTIYF
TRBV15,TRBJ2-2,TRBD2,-,TGTGCCACCAGCAGAGGGCTAGCGGGAGCCGGGGAGCTGTTTTTT,CATSRGLAGAGELFF
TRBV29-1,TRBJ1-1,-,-,TGCAGCGTTTATGGGGAGGGAGGGATCCGGGAAGCTTTCTTT,CSVYGEGGIREAFF
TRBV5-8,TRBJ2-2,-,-,TGTGCCAGCCGCGAACTAATTAACACCGGGGAGCTGTTTTTT,CASRELINTGELFF
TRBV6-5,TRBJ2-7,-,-,TGTGCCAGCAGCTCGGGAGTACGGGAGCAGTACTTC,CASSSGVREQYF
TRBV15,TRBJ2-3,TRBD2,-,TGTGCCACCAGTCCTACATCGGGGGGGACAGATACGCAGTATTTT,CATSPTSGGTDTQYF
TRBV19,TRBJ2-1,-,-,TGTGCCAGTAGTACCGTCAGGAATGAGCAGTTCTTC,CASSTVRNEQFF
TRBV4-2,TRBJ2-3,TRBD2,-,TGTGCCAGCAGCCAAGAACAAGGCGTTAGCGGGACAGATACGCAGTATTTT,CASSQEQGVSGTDTQYF
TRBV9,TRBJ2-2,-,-,TGTGCCAGCAGCGTAGGCGAAACCGGGGAGCTGTTTTTT,CASSVGETGELFF
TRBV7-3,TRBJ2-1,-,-,TGTGCCAGCAGCACGGGACATAGCGTCCATGAGCAGTTCTTC,CASSTGHSVHEQFF
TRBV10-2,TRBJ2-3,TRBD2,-,TGCGCCACTGCCGGGACTATCTCCACAGATACGCAGTATTTT,CATAGTISTDTQYF